This T cell receptor (beta chain) derives from a study of OX40 agonist ivuxolimab in advanced cancers. Study-level background: A diagnosis of hepatocellular carcinoma, melanoma, renal cell or head and neck cancer was present in dose-escalation patients. The group had a mean age of roughly 65 years, ranged from roughly 20 to 79, and was around 86% male.

Whole-study findings and limits: CD4+ and CD8+ blood T cells expanded clonally by week 6 at 0.1 to 3.0 mg/kg. CD8+ T cells were the subset that, on average, had more expanded clones than CD4+.

This clone was seen at least ten times. Its antigen is still unknown. This CDR3 has 13 amino acids. Germline V gene data show CDR1 as SGHDT and CDR2 as YYEEEE. V was clipped by 6 bases and J by 4 bases, with 13 bases between them. Only in-frame clones appear in the TCRdb table, and some are missing; sequencing was by immunoSEQ multiplex PCR. The sample lists tens of thousands of clones, roughly 84% occurring once. The TCR sequence derives from an adult with an advanced solid tumor such as melanoma, head and neck, liver or kidney cancer. Sequencing used CD4+ or CD8+ T cells sorted from blood, obtained in a trial of the OX40 agonist ivuxolimab. The chain links TRBV5-6 to TRBJ1-1; D gene unclear. In DNA, the CDR3 is TGTGCCAGCATGACAATTATCCGCACTGAAGCTTTCTTT. It is translated as CASMTIIRTEAFF.